This T cell receptor (beta chain) was sequenced during a study of blood T cell repertoires in COVID-19. Sequencing used immunoSEQ multiplex PCR; TCRdb keeps in-frame clones, though not all of them. Of over 90,000 clones listed, 84% are singletons. Sequenced material: peripheral blood. The clonotype was recovered from a human donor in a cohort sampled during active or convalescent COVID-19.

The DNA of the CDR3 is TGTGCCAGCAGCTTAGGGGACAGCCAACCCTCTGGGGCCAACGTCCTGACTTTC. It yields the protein CASSLGDSQPSGANVLTF. J is TRBJ2-6 and V is TRBV11-3, with 7 bases aligning to TRBD1. CDR3 size: 18 residues. V lost 1 base to trimming and J lost 0 bases; unmatched junction nucleotides: 6. The germline V gene has CDR1 SGHNT and CDR2 YENEEA.